The rows below give T cell receptor beta chains drawn from one sample of a study of molecular identifiers for immune sequencing clone quantification. TCRdb used MiXCR to reprocess the PCR reads, holding one entry per CDR3 protein. The sample includes 50,000 to 75,000 distinct CDR3 sequences, over 15% of them seen just once. The specimen sequenced was naive CD8+ T cells from blood, with Jurkat cell RNA spiked in. These receptors all stem from a human donor in good health. Some libraries in this study had Jurkat cell RNA spiked in. CDR3s include the opening cysteine and the closing phenylalanine or tryptophan. A D gene is named only where the DNA matches it firmly. Where a row states a size, it is once, few, many or the class of an expanded clone; other rows omit it.

j_call v_call d_call clone_size cdr3_aa cdr3_nt
TRBJ2-1 TRBV28 TRBD2 few CASSLDLAGKYNEQFF TGTGCCAGCAGTTTGGATCTAGCGGGGAAATACAATGAGCAGTTCTTC
TRBJ2-1 TRBV20-1 . . CSAYYRPVSSYNEQFF TGCAGTGCTTATTACCGACCCGTAAGCTCCTACAATGAGCAGTTCTTC
TRBJ2-2 TRBV28 . many CASSFRGTGELFF TGTGCCAGCAGTTTCCGGGGGACCGGGGAGCTGTTTTTT
TRBJ2-7 TRBV28 TRBD1 few CASQTGVLYEQYF TGTGCCAGTCAAACAGGGGTGCTCTACGAGCAGTACTTC
TRBJ2-2 TRBV20-1 TRBD2 many CSARDGTSGVANTGELFF TGCAGTGCTAGAGATGGGACTAGCGGGGTCGCGAACACCGGGGAGCTGTTTTTT
TRBJ1-4 TRBV19 . many CARTGGRDATNEKLFF TGTGCCAGGACGGGGGGGCGAGATGCAACTAATGAAAAACTGTTTTTT
TRBJ2-1 TRBV5-4 TRBD1 . CASSLGVYTGVPNEQFF TGTGCCAGCAGCTTGGGAGTCTATACAGGGGTGCCCAATGAGCAGTTCTTC
TRBJ1-1 TRBV7-9 TRBD1 . CASSSTGEGGEAFF TGTGCCAGCAGTTCAACAGGGGAAGGAGGTGAAGCTTTCTTT
TRBJ2-1 TRBV29-1 . few CSVGLARISYNEQFF TGCAGCGTTGGCCTAGCGAGAATCTCCTACAATGAGCAGTTCTTC
TRBJ2-7 TRBV27 TRBD1 many CASSPGTGSNEQYF TGTGCCAGCAGTCCCGGGACAGGGTCCAACGAGCAGTACTTC
TRBJ2-3 TRBV6-5 TRBD2 many CASSYTGGAADTQYF TGTGCCAGCAGTTACACGGGAGGGGCGGCAGATACGCAGTATTTT
TRBJ2-7 TRBV19 . many CASSMGASYEQYF TGTGCCAGTAGTATGGGGGCCTCCTACGAGCAGTACTTC
TRBJ2-3 TRBV27 . many CASSLFGPGTDTQYF TGTGCCAGCAGTTTATTTGGACCCGGCACAGATACGCAGTATTTT
TRBJ2-1 TRBV13 TRBD2 many CASSLTREGRNEQFF TGTGCCAGCAGCTTAACACGGGAGGGGAGGAATGAGCAGTTCTTC
TRBJ2-2 TRBV20-1 TRBD2 many CSANPRLAGEAGELFF TGCAGTGCTAACCCACGACTAGCGGGAGAGGCCGGGGAGCTGTTTTTT
TRBJ2-1 TRBV27 . many CASTPLAPGSGQFF TGTGCCAGCACCCCACTCGCCCCCGGGAGCGGGCAGTTCTTC
TRBJ2-3 TRBV4-3 TRBD2 many CASSQDRWREGLLDTQYF TGCGCCAGCAGCCAAGATCGGTGGCGGGAGGGCCTTCTCGATACGCAGTATTTT
TRBJ2-2 TRBV20-1 . many CSARVLAGELFF TGCAGTGCTAGGGTACTCGCCGGGGAGCTGTTTTTT
TRBJ1-2 TRBV6-2/TRBV6-3 . . CASSYSGIGYGYTF TGTGCCAGCAGTTACTCTGGGATCGGCTATGGCTACACCTTC
TRBJ2-3 TRBV12-3/TRBV12-4 . many CASSFDSGTDTQYF TGTGCCAGCAGTTTTGATAGCGGCACAGATACGCAGTATTTT
TRBJ2-2 TRBV27 . few CASTLGGPGELFF TGTGCCAGCACCTTAGGAGGGCCCGGGGAGCTGTTTTTT
TRBJ1-1 TRBV9 . many CASSVGGDTEAFF TGTGCCAGCAGCGTAGGTGGGGACACTGAAGCTTTCTTT
TRBJ1-1 TRBV3-1 . many CASSRPRGAMNTEAFF TGTGCCAGCAGCCGCCCGAGGGGGGCCATGAACACTGAAGCTTTCTTT
TRBJ2-2 TRBV29-1 . . CGVPQNTGELFF TGCGGCGTACCTCAGAACACCGGGGAGCTGTTTTTT
TRBJ2-3 TRBV29-1 . medium-sized CSVAGQDYTDTQYF TGCAGCGTTGCCGGACAGGACTACACAGATACGCAGTATTTT
TRBJ2-3 TRBV7-8 TRBD2 many CASSSRTSGGTDTQYF TGTGCCAGCAGCTCGAGGACTAGCGGGGGCACAGATACGCAGTATTTT
TRBJ2-2 TRBV5-1 . many CASSLRNPTNTGELFF TGCGCCAGCAGCTTAAGGAACCCCACGAACACCGGGGAGCTGTTTTTT
TRBJ2-1 TRBV24-1 . many CATSGLGDNEQFF TGTGCCACCAGTGGGCTCGGAGACAATGAGCAGTTCTTC
TRBJ2-5 TRBV27 TRBD2 . CASSLGLGKETQYF TGTGCCAGCAGTTTGGGACTAGGCAAAGAGACCCAGTACTTC